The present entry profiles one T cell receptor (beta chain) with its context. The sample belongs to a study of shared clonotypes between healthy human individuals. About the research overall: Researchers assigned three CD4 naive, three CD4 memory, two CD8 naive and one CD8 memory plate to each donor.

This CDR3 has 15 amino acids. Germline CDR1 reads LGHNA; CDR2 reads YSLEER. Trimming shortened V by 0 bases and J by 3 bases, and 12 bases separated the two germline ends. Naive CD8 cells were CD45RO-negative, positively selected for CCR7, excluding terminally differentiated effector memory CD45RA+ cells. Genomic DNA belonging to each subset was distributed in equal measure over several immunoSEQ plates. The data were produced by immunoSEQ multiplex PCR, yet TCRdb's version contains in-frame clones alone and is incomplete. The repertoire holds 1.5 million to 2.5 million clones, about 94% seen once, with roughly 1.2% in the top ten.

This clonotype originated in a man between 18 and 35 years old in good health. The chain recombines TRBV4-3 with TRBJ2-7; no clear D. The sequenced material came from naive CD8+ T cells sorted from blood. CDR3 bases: TGCGCCAGCAGCCAAGATCATAAGGACCTCTACGAGCAGTACTTC. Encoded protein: CASSQDHKDLYEQYF.